This TCR beta chain was captured in a study of identical twins. Study-level points and caveats: Those out-of-frame alpha sequences shared by twins showed an excess of low generation probability. The authors noted that invariant MAIT and iNKT cells could partly confound zero-insertion analyses. Researchers reported weaker excess twin sharing in beta out-of-frame sequences.

Note on this clonotype: Its antigen is undetermined.

A universal primer site was added by template switching, and unique molecular identifiers were carried by the cDNA. TCRdb reprocessed the 5' RACE reads with MiXCR, giving one entry per CDR3 protein. The table shows approximately 210,000 distinct CDR3 sequences, with less than 10% occurring only once. Germline lookup yields CDR1 SGHTA and CDR2 FQGNSA. Between the trimmed V and J ends, which lost 11 bases and 3 bases, there was a span of 19 bases. There are 14 residues in the CDR3. This receptor was obtained from a woman in her late teens or twenties in good health. This sequence joins TRBV7-2 and TRBJ1-1; D perhaps matches TRBD1 (5 bases). Sequencing was done on a sample of memory (CD45RO+) T cells sorted from blood. Here the CDR3 DNA reads TGTGCCCTGAAACGGGGCGCGGGTGACACTGAAGCTTTCTTT. Amino acids: CALKRGAGDTEAFF.